Listed below are T cell receptor beta chains from one sample, sequenced in a study of blood T cell repertoires in COVID-19. The protocol was immunoSEQ multiplex PCR, while the TCRdb copy is restricted to in-frame clones and leaves out a portion. The data hold about 63,000 clones, with about four fifths observed a single time. Sequenced material: PBMCs or T cells enriched from blood (not recorded which). The receptor set was obtained from a woman in her 40s with acute COVID-19. CDR3s include the opening cysteine and the closing phenylalanine or tryptophan. Each record gives: D gene, V gene, clone size, J gene, CDR3 protein, CDR3 DNA. The D gene is left open where the match is weak. Part of the rows lack a size; the others show once, few, many or a class for expanded clones.

D: TRBD1; V: TRBV14; size: -; J: TRBJ2-5; CDR3: CASSPDRGLGETQYF; DNA: TGTGCCAGCAGCCCGGACAGGGGGCTAGGGGAGACCCAGTACTTC
D: -; V: TRBV9; size: few; J: TRBJ2-2; CDR3: CASSVAGAGGELFF; DNA: TGTGCCAGCAGCGTAGCGGGAGCGGGCGGGGAGCTGTTTTTT
D: -; V: TRBV2; size: -; J: TRBJ2-3; CDR3: CASGLLIRTDTQYF; DNA: TGTGCCAGCGGACTTTTGATTCGCACAGATACGCAGTATTTT
D: -; V: TRBV13; size: -; J: TRBJ1-5; CDR3: CASSLGTGNQPQHF; DNA: TGTGCCAGCAGCTTAGGAACAGGGAATCAGCCCCAGCATTTT
D: TRBD1; V: TRBV6-1; size: -; J: TRBJ1-4; CDR3: CASSEDRRNEKLFF; DNA: TGTGCCAGCAGTGAGGACAGGCGAAATGAAAAACTGTTTTTT
D: TRBD1; V: TRBV10-1; size: -; J: TRBJ1-2; CDR3: CASSDNRGYGYTF; DNA: TGCGCCAGCAGTGATAACAGGGGTTACGGCTACACCTTC
D: TRBD2; V: TRBV2; size: -; J: TRBJ2-3; CDR3: CASGREGTDTQYF; DNA: TGTGCCAGCGGGCGGGAGGGCACAGATACGCAGTATTTT
D: -; V: TRBV11-2; size: -; J: TRBJ1-4; CDR3: CASSSRRVTDFATNEKLFF; DNA: TGTGCCAGCAGCTCCAGGAGGGTAACGGACTTTGCAACTAATGAAAAACTGTTTTTT
D: TRBD1; V: TRBV28; size: -; J: TRBJ2-7; CDR3: CALSGTGRKEQYF; DNA: TGTGCCCTCTCGGGGACAGGGCGAAAAGAGCAGTACTTC
D: TRBD2; V: TRBV5-4; size: -; J: TRBJ2-7; CDR3: CASSLGQRGSYEQYF; DNA: TGTGCCAGCAGCTTGGGCCAGCGGGGCTCTTACGAGCAGTACTTC